What follows are 10 T cell receptor beta chains derived from one specimen sequenced in a study of cytomegalovirus exposure and HLA in healthy donors. The study ran its PCR with 60 Vbeta and 13 Jbeta primers. Here immunoSEQ multiplex PCR was the method, and the copy in TCRdb shows in-frame clones only, minus some. The repertoire holds under 200,000 clones, with 82% as singletons. The sequencing input was PBMCs. These receptors originate from a girl aged 2 to 9 in good health and CMV-seropositive.

This clone was detected only a few times. CDR3 loop: CASSPEEGSEQYF. The CDR3, as DNA: TGTGCCAGCAGCCCGGAGGAGGGGTCCGAGCAGTACTTC. V is TRBV13 and J is TRBJ2-7; maybe TRBD2 (6 bases). This CDR3 comprises 13 residues. Per the germline V gene, CDR1 is PRHDT and CDR2 is FYEKMQ (reference sequence). Trimming cost V 5 bases and J 6 bases, with 14 bases left between them.

This clone was counted a few times. The V and J genes are TRBV4-1 and TRBJ2-1, with 7 nucleotides matching TRBD2. The J segment lost 6 bases and the V segment lost 3 bases, leaving 5 bases of the junction unmatched. Germline-derived CDR1 and CDR2 are MGHRA and YSYEKL. The length of the CDR3 is 14 residues. The CDR3 DNA sequence: TGCGCCAGCAGCCAGTCCACTAGCGTCAATGAGCAGTTCTTC. This gives the protein CASSQSTSVNEQFF.

V is TRBV5-1 and J is TRBJ2-3; 9 bases agree with TRBD2. The CDR3 runs 14 residues. The ends lost 0 bases at V and 7 bases at J; junction bases unmatched: 3. CDR1 and CDR2 (germline): SGHRS, YFSETQ. CDR3 nucleotides: TGCGCCAGCAGCTTGGGGCGGGAGGGGAATACGCAGTATTTT. Translated: CASSLGREGNTQYF.

The genes are TRBV5-1 and TRBJ1-1, with D perhaps TRBD1 (6 bases). Germline lookup yields CDR1 SGHRS and CDR2 YFSETQ. Trimming shortened V by 4 bases and J by 9 bases, and 16 bases separated the two germline ends. The CDR3 contains 13 residues. The CDR3 bases are TGCGCCAGCAGCCCGGGGAGGGGGGTAAAAGCTTTCTTT. Its protein product is CASSPGRGVKAFF.

The chain joins TRBV30 to TRBJ2-1; possibly TRBD2 for D (6 bases). V was cut by 0 bases and J by 7 bases, with 10 bases left in between. The CDR3 totals 13 residues. CDR1 and CDR2 from the germline V gene are GTSNPN and SVGIG (reference sequence). CDR3 DNA: TGTGCCTGGAGTGTCGGGACTTTTAATGAGCAGTTCTTC. Amino acid sequence: CAWSVGTFNEQFF. The variable domain in full, completed from reference TRBV30 and TRBJ2-1, reads SQTIHQWPATLVQPVGSPLSLECTVEGTSNPNLYWYRQAAGRGLQLLFYSVGIGQISSEVPQNLSASRPQDRQFILSSKKLLLSDSGFYLCAWSVGTFNEQFFGPGTRLTVL.

The rearrangement uses TRBV7-8 and TRBJ1-5, with D uncertain. The CDR3 runs 15 residues. V was cut by 2 bases and J by 11 bases, with 19 bases left in between. The V gene's germline CDR1 is SGHVS and CDR2 FQNEAQ. The CDR3 bases are TGTGCCAGCAGCTTAAAAGCTCGGATTCCGGCGGCCCAGCATTTT. This translates into CASSLKARIPAAQHF.

This sequence joins TRBV18 and TRBJ2-5; a possible D gene is TRBD1 (5 bases). V lost 1 base to trimming and J lost 6 bases, with 6 bases between them. This CDR3 spans 12 amino acids. Germline assignment: CDR1 KGHSH and CDR2 LQKENI. This chain's CDR3 is CASSPQGKTQYF. Here the CDR3 DNA reads TGTGCCAGCTCACCACAGGGGAAGACCCAGTACTTC.

This clone was recorded a few times. This rearrangement joins TRBV5-1 to TRBJ1-1, with D perhaps matching TRBD1 (6 bases). Deletions cut 4 bases from V and 4 bases from J, with 17 bases between. The germline V gene encodes CDR1 SGHRS and CDR2 YFSETQ. The CDR3 has 15 residues. CDR3 sequence: CASSTRPGHVTEAFF. The CDR3, as DNA: TGCGCCAGCAGCACCCGACCGGGACACGTCACTGAAGCTTTCTTT.

V usage is TRBV30 and J usage is TRBJ2-5, with 8 positions matching TRBD1. CDR3 length: 14 residues. Germline-derived CDR1 and CDR2 are GTSNPN and SVGIG (reference sequence). V trimming: 4 bases; J trimming: 2 bases; junction bases outside the gene matches: 6. CDR3 sequence reads: CAWNLGTGQETQYF. CDR3 DNA sequence: TGTGCCTGGAACCTTGGGACAGGACAAGAGACCCAGTACTTC.

The rearrangement links TRBV30 to TRBJ2-3, with 7 positions matching TRBD2. Losses at the gene ends were 0 bases for V and 2 bases for J; bases not matched to a gene: 14. Germline-derived CDR1 and CDR2 are GTSNPN and SVGIG (reference sequence). This CDR3 contains 18 residues. CDR3 in DNA: TGTGCCTGGAGTGTACGCGGGACTACCGGGGGGATCACAGATACGCAGTATTTT. This sequence encodes CAWSVRGTTGGITDTQYF.